This T cell receptor beta chain originates from a study of shared clonotypes between healthy human individuals. Study summary: A donor's plate count was three for CD4 naive and three for CD4 memory; CD8 naive had two and CD8 memory one.

Every immunoSEQ plate was one replicate of a subset's evenly spread DNA. Generated by immunoSEQ multiplex PCR, the TCRdb table keeps only in-frame clones and is missing some. Among some 2,000,000 clones, roughly 96% were seen once, and the ten largest hold 0.13%. As concerns this clone: The antigen is not known. This clone may be a read error of a much larger clone one base away. The identical CDR3 is also encoded by other nucleotide sequences in the sample.

All participating donors were Caucasian adults from Nashville, Tennessee. This CDR3 has 13 amino acids. V was pared by 2 bases and J by 1 base, with 5 bases between. Per germline, CDR1 SGHTA and CDR2 FQGNSA. Overall study results and limits: Estimated clonotype richness was generally higher in naive than memory subsets.

V gene TRBV7-2 combines with J gene TRBJ1-1; D is undetermined. The sequenced sample was naive CD4+ T cells sorted from blood. Regarding subset: CD45RA+ positively selected. This sequence originates from a man between 18 and 29 years old in good health. CDR3 loop: CASSLSGNTEAFF. The CDR3 coding sequence is TGTGCCAGCAGCTTATCCGGGAACACTGAAGCTTTCTTT.